This T cell receptor beta chain was sequenced in a study of cytotoxic CD8 clonotypes in ibrutinib-treated CLL. Only in-frame clones appear in the TCRdb table, and some are missing; sequencing was by immunoSEQ multiplex PCR. Among some 290,000 clones listed, 80% were seen once. CDR1 SGDLS and CDR2 YYNGEE come from the germline V gene. There are 16 residues in the CDR3. V gave up 5 bases and J gave up 7 bases, with 21 bases separating them. The V gene is TRBV9, the J gene TRBJ1-4; D remains unclear. The sequences come from PBMCs, collected before ibrutinib treatment. The TCR sequence derives from a human donor with chronic lymphocytic leukemia. The CDR3 loop reads CASSDGTLGTTEKLFF. The DNA for the CDR3 is TGTGCCAGCAGTGACGGAACCCTGGGCACGACTGAAAAACTGTTTTTT.